This passage covers 30 T cell receptor beta chains from one sample sequenced in a study of beta chain features in type 1 diabetes. cDNA synthesis used the whole RNA isolate, giving expressed TCRB sequences. The repertoire was sequenced with immunoSEQ multiplex PCR; TCRdb's copy has only in-frame clones and lacks some. This table holds approximately 340,000 clones, less than 15% found once. Specimen: naive CD4+ T cells from blood. These receptors came from a woman aged 18-29 years in good health.

With respect to this clone: Additional DNA sequences in this sample encode the identical CDR3. The chain recombines TRBV6-5 with TRBJ2-1, with 9 bases lining up with TRBD2. The CDR3 is 15 residues long. Unmatched junction bases numbered 3, after V lost 4 bases and J lost 2 bases. Germline V gene lookup returns CDR1 MNHEY and CDR2 SVGAGI. The CDR3, as DNA: TGTGCCAGCAGTTCGACTAGCGGAACCTACAATGAGCAGTTCTTC. This encodes CASSSTSGTYNEQFF.

Only a few counts were recorded for this clone. This same CDR3 is encoded by further DNA sequences in the sample. The chain combines TRBV10-3 with TRBJ2-1, with D unclear. This CDR3 has 16 amino acids. Germline CDR1 and CDR2: ENHRY and SYGVKD. Trimming cost V 0 bases and J 0 bases, with 9 bases left between them. The CDR3 sequence is CAISESGRSSYNEQFF. In DNA, the CDR3 is TGTGCCATCAGTGAGTCCGGTCGGAGCTCCTACAATGAGCAGTTCTTC.

The chain links TRBV28 to TRBJ1-1; D may be TRBD1 (5 bases). Trimming removed 7 bases from V and 1 base from J, with 19 bases in between. Germline assignment: CDR1 MDHEN and CDR2 SYDVKM. CDR3 length: 16 residues. CDR3 in amino acids: CASITTGNPSNTEAFF. The CDR3 DNA reads as TGTGCCAGCATAACAACAGGCAATCCATCGAACACTGAAGCTTTCTTT.

This clone was observed a handful of times. The DNA of the CDR3 is TGCAGCGTTGAAAGGACAGGGATGGTAAAGTACTTC. Translated: CSVERTGMVKYF. The chain recombines TRBV29-1 with TRBJ2-4; TRBD1 matches at 8 bases. Germline CDR1 and CDR2: SQVTM and ANQGSEA. The CDR3 totals 12 residues. V lost 2 bases and J lost 14; bases outside the gene matches: 8.

The V and J genes are TRBV25-1 and TRBJ2-7; the D is unclear. Germline V gives CDR1 MGHDK, CDR2 SYGVNS. This CDR3 comprises 13 residues. V lost 6 bases and J lost 1, with 10 bases in between. The CDR3 reads CASSQVPSYEQYF. In DNA, the CDR3 is TGTGCCAGCAGCCAGGTACCTTCCTACGAGCAGTACTTC.

This clone was counted a few times. The rearrangement links TRBV7-9 to TRBJ2-2; TRBD1 matches at 7 bases. Trimming cost V 4 bases and J 6 bases; bases outside gene matches: 2. This CDR3 is 13 amino acids long. Germline V lookup: CDR1 SEHNR, CDR2 FQNEAQ (reference sequence). DNA for the CDR3: TGTGCCAGCAGCTCCCAGGGGGCCGGGGAGCTGTTTTTT. Encoded protein: CASSSQGAGELFF.

In its sample, this clone was seen a few times. The chain uses TRBV5-4 and TRBJ1-5; weak D call: TRBD1 (5 bases). Germline CDR1 is SGHNT and CDR2 is YYREEE (reference sequence). Trimming cost V 5 bases and J 2 bases, with 14 bases left between them. This CDR3 region has 15 residues. CDR3 region: CASSIGGGRNQPQHF. CDR3 DNA sequence: TGTGCCAGCAGTATCGGGGGGGGTCGCAATCAGCCCCAGCATTTT. The full variable domain, with the rest looked up from reference TRBV5-4 and TRBJ1-5, is ETGVTQSPTHLIKTRGQQVTLRCSSQSGHNTVSWYQQALGQGPQFIFQYYREEENGRGNFPPRFSGLQFPNYSSELNVNALELDDSALYLCASSIGGGRNQPQHFGDGTRLSIL.

In this sample, this clone turned up a few times. This chain links TRBV27 with TRBJ2-5, with D perhaps matching TRBD2 (6 bases). Trimming removed 2 bases from V and 1 base from J, with 11 bases in between. Germline CDR1 is MNHEY and CDR2 is SMNVEV (reference sequence). This CDR3 is built from 15 residues. CDR3 DNA: TGTGCCAGCAGTTTAAGTCTAGCGTCCCAAGAGACCCAGTACTTC. Its translation is CASSLSLASQETQYF.

The chain couples TRBV7-9 to TRBJ1-4, with 7 bases that match TRBD1. Germline CDR1 reads SEHNR; CDR2 reads FQNEAQ (reference sequence). This CDR3 contains 15 residues. With V trimmed by 5 bases and J by 7 bases, 10 bases remained unmatched. The DNA for the CDR3 is TGTGCCAGCAGCACCTCAGGGGGGCTTTCTGAAAAACTGTTTTTT. It yields the protein CASSTSGGLSEKLFF.

The chain links TRBV4-2 to TRBJ1-1, with TRBD1 as a possible D gene (6 bases). Germline loops: CDR1 LGHNA, CDR2 YNFKEQ. V lost 2 bases, J lost 11 bases, and 21 bases lay in between. The CDR3 runs to 15 residues. This chain's CDR3 is CASSQRRGQGNMAFF. CDR3 nucleotide sequence: TGTGCCAGCAGCCAACGTCGCGGGCAGGGGAATATGGCTTTCTTT.

The CDR3 DNA follows: TGCGCCAGCAGCCAAGACAGGTTCCTGGAGCAGTACTTC. Translating gives CASSQDRFLEQYF. The chain has TRBV4-3 and TRBJ2-7; no clear D gene. The CDR3 runs 13 residues. Looked up from germline, CDR1 is LGHNA and CDR2 is YSLEER. Trimming took off 0 bases at V and 7 bases at J, with 10 bases between the two ends.

This clone was seen only a few times. The chain employs TRBV28 and TRBJ2-1; D perhaps matches TRBD1 (5 bases). The CDR3 has 16 amino acids. V lost 3 bases, J lost 3 bases, and 15 bases lay in between. The germline V gene has CDR1 MDHEN and CDR2 SYDVKM. CDR3 nucleotide sequence: TGTGCCAGCAGTTTTGCCTTGTCAGGGTACTACAATGAGCAGTTCTTC. This codes for CASSFALSGYYNEQFF.

The chain recombines TRBV18 with TRBJ2-5; 8 bases align to TRBD1. Germline V CDR1 and CDR2: KGHSH, LQKENI. This CDR3 spans 14 amino acids. V lost 4 bases, J lost 1 base, and 2 bases stayed unmatched. DNA for the CDR3: TGTGCCAGCTCACGGACAGGGCCCCAAGAGACCCAGTACTTC. The encoded protein is CASSRTGPQETQYF.

This clone was seen more than once but under ten times. The V call is TRBV19, the J call TRBJ2-7; D may be TRBD1 (6 bases). V was pared by 4 bases and J by 3 bases, with 7 bases between. Germline CDR1 and CDR2: LNHDA and SQIVND (reference sequence). The CDR3 is 12 residues long. CDR3 amino acids: CASSTQGYEQYF. CDR3 coding DNA: TGTGCCAGTAGTACACAGGGCTACGAGCAGTACTTC.

V and J are TRBV29-1 and TRBJ2-7; 8 bases agree with TRBD2. Germline V CDR1 and CDR2: SQVTM, ANQGSEA. The CDR3 length is 14 residues. V lost 4 bases to trimming and J lost 5 bases; unmatched junction nucleotides: 10. DNA for the CDR3: TGCAGCGTTGCGGGGGGGCCGGGACTAGACGAGCAGTACTTC. It encodes CSVAGGPGLDEQYF.

The CDR3 loop reads CASQGGGTVPDTQYF. In DNA, the CDR3 is TGCGCCAGCCAAGGCGGGGGGACAGTACCAGATACGCAGTATTTT. The chain combines TRBV5-1 with TRBJ2-3, with D possibly matching TRBD2 (8 bases). The CDR3 consists of 15 residues. Trimming took 7 bases from V and 4 from J, leaving 19 bases between them. Germline V gene sequence: CDR1 SGHRS, CDR2 YFSETQ.

This clone occurred a few times. The genes are TRBV14 and TRBJ2-7; 8 bases map to TRBD1. The trim removed 4 bases at V and 2 bases at J, leaving 4 bases unmatched. CDR1 is SGHDN and CDR2 is FVKESK in the germline V gene. This CDR3 has 14 residues. The CDR3 reads CASSPQTGAYEQYF. CDR3 nucleotides: TGTGCCAGCAGCCCACAGACAGGGGCCTACGAGCAGTACTTC.

This clone was observed a few times. The V call is TRBV30, the J call TRBJ2-5; 10 bases align to TRBD1. The end of the DNA fits TRBJ2-7 better, so the J call may be wrong. This CDR3 comprises 14 residues. The germline gives CDR1 GTSNPN, CDR2 SVGIG (reference sequence). For the CDR3, the DNA is TGTGCCTGGAACTACGGGACAGGGGACCGCGAGCAGTACTTC. This sequence encodes CAWNYGTGDREQYF.

The rearrangement joins TRBV4-1 to TRBJ1-5, with 8 bases lining up with TRBD1. CDR3 size: 17 residues. Looked up from germline, CDR1 is MGHRA and CDR2 is YSYEKL. V was clipped by 2 bases and J by 7 bases; unmatched bases: 13. CDR3 coding DNA: TGCGCCAGCAGCCAACCCACCTCCGACAGGGGAGGCCAGCCCCAGCATTTT. It translates to CASSQPTSDRGGQPQHF.

This clone has just a few counts. The chain combines TRBV5-1 with TRBJ2-4, with 7 bases that match TRBD1. Germline-derived CDR1 and CDR2 are SGHRS and YFSETQ. This CDR3 comprises 16 residues. The trim removed 4 bases at V and 0 bases at J, leaving 7 bases unmatched. CDR3 loop: CASSPGQALAKNIQYF. Here the CDR3 DNA reads TGCGCCAGCAGCCCCGGACAGGCTCTAGCCAAAAACATTCAGTACTTC.

V is TRBV29-1 and J is TRBJ2-1, with D uncertain. The CDR3 consists of 8 residues. CDR1 is SQVTM, CDR2 ANQGSEA, per germline. Deletions cut 7 bases from V and 10 bases from J, with 5 bases between. The CDR3 reads CSAQEQFF. The CDR3 DNA is TGCAGCGCGCAGGAGCAGTTCTTC.

Only a few counts were recorded for this clone. The rearrangement uses TRBV14 and TRBJ2-1, with 9 nucleotides matching TRBD2. This CDR3 is built from 16 residues. V dropped 5 bases and J dropped 5; count of bases not matched to a gene: 10. Germline assignment: CDR1 SGHDN and CDR2 FVKESK. CDR3 amino acids: CASSFGGAGGHNEQFF. Written as DNA, the CDR3 is TGTGCCAGCAGCTTCGGAGGAGCGGGAGGTCACAATGAGCAGTTCTTC.

The CDR3 DNA is TGTGCCAGCAGTGCGGGGACTGCACATGTTCAGTACTTC. This encodes CASSAGTAHVQYF. The chain couples TRBV6-6 to TRBJ2-4; weak D call: TRBD2 (6 bases). The V gene's germline CDR1 is MNHNY and CDR2 SVGAGI (reference sequence). The V gene lost 5 bases and the J gene lost 11 bases, with 16 bases spanning the gap. CDR3 size: 13 residues.

The CDR3 loop reads CASSLPGTGDNEQFF. The CDR3 nucleotides read TGTGCCAGCAGTCTCCCCGGGACAGGGGACAATGAGCAGTTCTTC. This chain links TRBV25-1 with TRBJ2-1; 10 bases are a match to TRBD1. V lost 5 bases, J lost 5 bases, and 6 bases stayed unmatched. The CDR3 has 15 amino acids. Germline assignment: CDR1 MGHDK and CDR2 SYGVNS.

This clone was counted between two and nine times. The genes are TRBV20-1 and TRBJ1-1, with D unresolved. In germline, CDR1 is DFQATT, CDR2 SNEGSKA (reference sequence). The CDR3 has 10 residues. Deletions cut 3 bases from V and 7 bases from J, with 6 bases between. CDR3 sequence reads: CSASRIEAFF. The CDR3 nucleotides read TGCAGTGCTAGCAGAATTGAAGCTTTCTTT.

This clone occurred a few times. Other DNA sequences in the sample encode the same CDR3. The V and J genes are TRBV5-1 and TRBJ1-2; D not resolved. V dropped 0 bases and J dropped 1 base, with 4 bases sitting between them. The CDR3 has 13 amino acids. Per the germline V gene, CDR1 is SGHRS and CDR2 is YFSETQ. Written as DNA, the CDR3 is TGCGCCAGCAGCTTGGACAGTAACTATGGCTACACCTTC. Its protein is CASSLDSNYGYTF.

The rearrangement joins TRBV11-2 to TRBJ2-1, with 8 bases that match TRBD2. The CDR3 consists of 17 residues. Per germline, CDR1 SGHAT and CDR2 FQNNGV. The V and J ends lost 1 base and 6 bases, in that order; junction bases with no gene match: 11. Here the CDR3 DNA reads TGTGCCAGCAGCTTAGTTTCCCTAGCGGGTATGGTCAATGAGCAGTTCTTC. Translation: CASSLVSLAGMVNEQFF.

The rearrangement links TRBV9 to TRBJ2-5; D may be TRBD1 (6 bases). Deletions cut 1 base from V and 4 bases from J, with 14 bases between. The CDR3 length is 15 residues. Germline lookup yields CDR1 SGDLS and CDR2 YYNGEE. The CDR3 DNA reads TGTGCCAGCAGCGTACAGGGGTGGGGGCCAGAGACCCAGTACTTC. Its protein is CASSVQGWGPETQYF.

This clone was counted a single time. The genes are TRBV4-2 and TRBJ1-1; 12 bases match TRBD1. The CDR3 has 16 residues. The J segment lost 5 bases and the V segment lost 5 bases, leaving 9 bases of the junction unmatched. From germline, CDR1 is LGHNA and CDR2 YNFKEQ. As DNA, the CDR3 is TGTGCCAGCAGCGCGGGACAGGGGGCTGTGGGAACTGAAGCTTTCTTT. Protein: CASSAGQGAVGTEAFF.

This clone was seen a handful of times. The DNA for the CDR3 is TGTGCCAGCAGCCTCTCGGGGGAGGGCCCCTACAATGAGCAGTTCTTC. Amino acids: CASSLSGEGPYNEQFF. The chain employs TRBV13 and TRBJ2-1, with 7 bases fitting TRBD2. J was trimmed by 2 bases and V by 5 bases; bases with no gene match: 9. The CDR3 has 16 amino acids. Germline V gene data show CDR1 as PRHDT and CDR2 as FYEKMQ (reference sequence).